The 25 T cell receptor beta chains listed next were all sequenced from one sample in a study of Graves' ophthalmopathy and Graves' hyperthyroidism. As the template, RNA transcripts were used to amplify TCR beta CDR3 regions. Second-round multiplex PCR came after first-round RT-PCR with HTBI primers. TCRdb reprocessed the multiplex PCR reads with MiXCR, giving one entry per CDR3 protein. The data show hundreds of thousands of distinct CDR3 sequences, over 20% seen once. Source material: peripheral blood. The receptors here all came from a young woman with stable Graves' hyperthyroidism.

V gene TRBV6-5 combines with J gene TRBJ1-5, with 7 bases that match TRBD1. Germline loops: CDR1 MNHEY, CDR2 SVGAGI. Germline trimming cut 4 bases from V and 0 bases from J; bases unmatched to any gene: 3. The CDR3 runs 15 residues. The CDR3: CASSSRQGSNQPQHF. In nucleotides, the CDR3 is TGTGCCAGCAGTTCCCGACAGGGTAGCAATCAGCCCCAGCATTTT.

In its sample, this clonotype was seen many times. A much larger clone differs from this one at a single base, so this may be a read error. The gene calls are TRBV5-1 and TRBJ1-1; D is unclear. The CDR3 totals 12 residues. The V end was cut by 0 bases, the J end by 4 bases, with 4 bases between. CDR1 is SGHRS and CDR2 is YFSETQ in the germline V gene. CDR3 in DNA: TGCGCCAGCAGCTTGGATGTCACTGAAGCTTTCTTT. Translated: CASSLDVTEAFF.

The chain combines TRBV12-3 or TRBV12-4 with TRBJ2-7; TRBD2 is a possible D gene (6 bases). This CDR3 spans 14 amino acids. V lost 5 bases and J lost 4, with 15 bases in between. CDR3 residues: CASSVRPSAYEQYF. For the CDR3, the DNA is TGTGCCAGCAGTGTTCGGCCTAGCGCTTACGAGCAGTACTTC.

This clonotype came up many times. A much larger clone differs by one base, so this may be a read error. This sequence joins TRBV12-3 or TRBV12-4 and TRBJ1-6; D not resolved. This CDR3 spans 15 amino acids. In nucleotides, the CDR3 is TGTGCCAGCAGTTTAGCGTGGGGTAATAATTCACACCTCCACTTT. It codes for CASSLAWGNNSHLHF.

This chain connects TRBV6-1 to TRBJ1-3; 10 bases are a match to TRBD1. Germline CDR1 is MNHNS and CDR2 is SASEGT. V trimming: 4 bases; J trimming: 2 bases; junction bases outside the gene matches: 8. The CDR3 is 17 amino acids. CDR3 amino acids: CASSGPGQGLTGNTIYF. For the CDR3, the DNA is TGTGCCAGCAGTGGCCCGGGACAGGGGTTGACTGGAAACACCATATATTTT.

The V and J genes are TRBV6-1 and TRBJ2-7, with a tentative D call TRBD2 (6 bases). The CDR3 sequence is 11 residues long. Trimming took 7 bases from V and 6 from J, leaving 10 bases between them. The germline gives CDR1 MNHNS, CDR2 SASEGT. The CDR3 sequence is CASIRGLEQYF. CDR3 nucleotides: TGTGCCAGCATACGGGGACTCGAGCAGTACTTC.

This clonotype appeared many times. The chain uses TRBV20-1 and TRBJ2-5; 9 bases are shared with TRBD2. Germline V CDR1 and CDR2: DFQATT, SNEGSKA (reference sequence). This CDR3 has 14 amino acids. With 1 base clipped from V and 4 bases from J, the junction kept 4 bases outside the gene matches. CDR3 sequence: CSARGSGSSETQYF. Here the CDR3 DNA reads TGCAGTGCTAGAGGTAGCGGGAGTTCAGAGACCCAGTACTTC.

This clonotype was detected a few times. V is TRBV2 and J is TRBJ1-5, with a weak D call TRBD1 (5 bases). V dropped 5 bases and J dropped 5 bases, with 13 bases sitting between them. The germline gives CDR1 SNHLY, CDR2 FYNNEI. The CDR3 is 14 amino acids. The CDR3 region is CASSLFGTDQPQHF. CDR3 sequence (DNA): TGTGCCAGCAGTCTTTTTGGGACTGATCAGCCCCAGCATTTT.

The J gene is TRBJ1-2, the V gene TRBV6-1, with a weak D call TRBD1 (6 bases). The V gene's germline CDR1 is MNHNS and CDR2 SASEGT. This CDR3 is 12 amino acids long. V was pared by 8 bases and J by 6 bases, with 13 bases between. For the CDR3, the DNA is TGTGCCAGCCGCGGGGGGGCTGATGGCTACACCTTC. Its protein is CASRGGADGYTF.

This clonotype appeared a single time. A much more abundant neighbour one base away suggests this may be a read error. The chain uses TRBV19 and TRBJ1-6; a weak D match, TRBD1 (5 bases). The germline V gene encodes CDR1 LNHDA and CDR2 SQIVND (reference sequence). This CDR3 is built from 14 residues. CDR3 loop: CAVSTGTENSHLHF. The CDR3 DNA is TGTGCCGTATCAACCGGGACGGAAAATTCACACCTCCACTTT.

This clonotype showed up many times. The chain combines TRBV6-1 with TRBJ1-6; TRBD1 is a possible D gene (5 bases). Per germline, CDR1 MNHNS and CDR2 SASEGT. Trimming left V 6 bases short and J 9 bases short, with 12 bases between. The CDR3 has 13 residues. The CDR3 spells CASRRGLSSPLHF. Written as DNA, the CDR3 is TGTGCCAGCAGAAGGGGTTTAAGTTCACCCCTCCACTTT.

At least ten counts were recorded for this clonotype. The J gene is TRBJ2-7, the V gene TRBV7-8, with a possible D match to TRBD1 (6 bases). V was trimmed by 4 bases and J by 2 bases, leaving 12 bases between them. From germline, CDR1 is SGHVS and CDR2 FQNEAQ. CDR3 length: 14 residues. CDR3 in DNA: TGTGCCAGCAGCTCCACCGGACAGACCTACGAGCAGTACTTC. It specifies CASSSTGQTYEQYF.

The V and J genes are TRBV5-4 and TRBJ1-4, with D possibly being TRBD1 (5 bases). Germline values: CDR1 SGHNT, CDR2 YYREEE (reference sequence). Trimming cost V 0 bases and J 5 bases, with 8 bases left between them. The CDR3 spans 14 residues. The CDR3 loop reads CASSLGGQNEKLFF. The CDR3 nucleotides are TGTGCCAGCAGCTTGGGGGGCCAAAATGAAAAACTGTTTTTT.

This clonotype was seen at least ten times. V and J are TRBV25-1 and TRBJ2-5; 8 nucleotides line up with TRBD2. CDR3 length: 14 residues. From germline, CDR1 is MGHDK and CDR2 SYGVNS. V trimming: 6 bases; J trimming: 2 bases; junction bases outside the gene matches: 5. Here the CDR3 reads CASREAGVQETQYF. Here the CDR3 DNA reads TGTGCCAGCAGGGAAGCGGGGGTACAAGAGACCCAGTACTTC.

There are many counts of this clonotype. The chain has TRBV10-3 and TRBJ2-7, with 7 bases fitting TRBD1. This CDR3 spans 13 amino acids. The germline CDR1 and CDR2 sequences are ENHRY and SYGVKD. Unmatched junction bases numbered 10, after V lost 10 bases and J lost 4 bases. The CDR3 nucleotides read TGTGCCACAAGACAGGGAGAGGGTTACGAGCAGTACTTC. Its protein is CATRQGEGYEQYF.

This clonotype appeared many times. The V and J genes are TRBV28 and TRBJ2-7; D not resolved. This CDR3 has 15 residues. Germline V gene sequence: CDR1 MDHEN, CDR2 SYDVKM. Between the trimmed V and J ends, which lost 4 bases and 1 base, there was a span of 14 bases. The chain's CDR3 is CASSSRHTLSYEQYF. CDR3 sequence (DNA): TGTGCCAGCAGTTCGAGGCATACACTTTCCTACGAGCAGTACTTC.

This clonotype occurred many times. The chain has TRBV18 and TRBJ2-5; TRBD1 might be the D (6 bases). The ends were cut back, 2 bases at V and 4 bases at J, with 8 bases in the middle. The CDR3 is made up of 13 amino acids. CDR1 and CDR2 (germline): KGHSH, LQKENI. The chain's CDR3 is CASSPAGAETQYF. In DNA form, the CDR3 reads TGTGCCAGCTCACCAGCAGGGGCAGAGACCCAGTACTTC.

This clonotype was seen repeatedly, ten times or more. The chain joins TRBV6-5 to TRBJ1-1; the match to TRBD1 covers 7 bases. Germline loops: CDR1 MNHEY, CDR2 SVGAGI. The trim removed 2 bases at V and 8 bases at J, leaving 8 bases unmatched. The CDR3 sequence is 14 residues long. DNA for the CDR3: TGTGCCAGCAGTTACACAATGGGACAGATAGAAGCTTTCTTT. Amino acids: CASSYTMGQIEAFF.

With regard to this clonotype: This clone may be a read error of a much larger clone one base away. This CDR3 is CASSLTGRRTEACF. The CDR3 DNA reads TGTGCCAGCAGTTTGACAGGGAGAAGGACTGAAGCTTGCTTT. The chain uses TRBV7-9 and TRBJ1-1; 7 bases match TRBD1. The CDR3 spans 14 residues. Germline V gene sequence: CDR1 SEHNR, CDR2 FQNEAQ (reference sequence). The whole variable domain, filled in from reference TRBV7-9 and TRBJ1-1, reads DTGVSQNPRHKITKRGQNVTFRCDPISEHNRLYWYRQTLGQGPEFLTYFQNEAQLEKSRLLSDRFSAERPKGSFSTLEIQRTEQGDSAMYLCASSLTGRRTEACFGQGTRLTVV.

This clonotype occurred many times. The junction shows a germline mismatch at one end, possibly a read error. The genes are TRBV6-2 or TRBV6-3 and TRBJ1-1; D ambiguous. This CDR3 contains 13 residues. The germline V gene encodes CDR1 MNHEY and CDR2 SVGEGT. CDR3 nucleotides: TGTGCCAGCAGTGACTCGGTCCGCACTGAAGCTTTCTTT. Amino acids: CASSDSVRTEAFF.

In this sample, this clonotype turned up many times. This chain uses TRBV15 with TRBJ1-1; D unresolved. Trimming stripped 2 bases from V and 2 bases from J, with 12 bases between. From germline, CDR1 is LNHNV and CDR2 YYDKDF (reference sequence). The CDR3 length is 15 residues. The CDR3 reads CATSRSREDNTEAFF. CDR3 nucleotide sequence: TGTGCCACCAGCAGAAGTCGGGAGGACAACACTGAAGCTTTCTTT.

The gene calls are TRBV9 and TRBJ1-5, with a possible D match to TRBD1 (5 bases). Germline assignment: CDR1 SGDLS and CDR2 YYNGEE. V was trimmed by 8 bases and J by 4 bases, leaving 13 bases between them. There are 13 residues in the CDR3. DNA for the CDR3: TGTGCCAGTGCGGCAGGGACGAATCAGCCCCAGCATTTT. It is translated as CASAAGTNQPQHF.

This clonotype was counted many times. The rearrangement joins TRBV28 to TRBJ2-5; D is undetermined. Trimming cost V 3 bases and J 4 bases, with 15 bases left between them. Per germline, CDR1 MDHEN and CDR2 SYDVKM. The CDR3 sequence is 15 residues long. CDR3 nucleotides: TGTGCCAGCAGTTTTGTAGGATCCGGTCGAGAGACCCAGTACTTC. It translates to CASSFVGSGRETQYF. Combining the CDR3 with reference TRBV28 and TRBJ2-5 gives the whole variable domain DVKVTQSSRYLVKRTGEKVFLECVQDMDHENMFWYRQDPGLGLRLIYFSYDVKMKEKGDIPEGYSVSREKKERFSLILESASTNQTSMYLCASSFVGSGRETQYFGPGTRLLVL.

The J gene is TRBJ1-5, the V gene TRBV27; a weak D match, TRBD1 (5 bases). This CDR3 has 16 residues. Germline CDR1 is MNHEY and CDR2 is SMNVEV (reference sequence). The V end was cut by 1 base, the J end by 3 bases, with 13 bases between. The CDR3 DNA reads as TGTGCCAGCAGTTTATGGGGCAGGGAGGACAATCAGCCCCAGCATTTT. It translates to CASSLWGREDNQPQHF.

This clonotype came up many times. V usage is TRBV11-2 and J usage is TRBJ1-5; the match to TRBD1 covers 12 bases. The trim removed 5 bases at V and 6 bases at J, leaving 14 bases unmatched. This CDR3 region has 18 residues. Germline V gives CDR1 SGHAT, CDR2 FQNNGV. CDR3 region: CASSLREEGQGASQPQHF. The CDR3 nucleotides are TGTGCCAGCAGCCTCCGGGAAGAGGGACAGGGGGCAAGTCAGCCCCAGCATTTT. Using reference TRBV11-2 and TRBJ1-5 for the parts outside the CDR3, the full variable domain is EAGVAQSPRYKIIEKRQSVAFWCNPISGHATLYWYQQILGQGPKLLIQFQNNGVVDDSQLPKDRFSAERLKGVDSTLKIQPAKLEDSAVYLCASSLREEGQGASQPQHFGDGTRLSIL.